This T cell receptor (beta chain) was recovered during a study of shared clonotypes between healthy human individuals. Study outcomes and limitations: Across subsets, estimated richness was generally greater for naive than for memory populations. Sharing across four donors was highest in naive CD4 (roughly 5%) and lowest in memory CD8 (around 0.4%).

As regards this clone: Its antigen is not identified.

Only in-frame clones appear in the TCRdb table, and some are missing; sequencing was by immunoSEQ multiplex PCR. The sample contains 180,000 or so clones, approximately 92% of which appear only once. The sequence derives from a woman in her 30s in good health. Sample: naive CD4+ T cells sorted from blood. The subset is: CD45RA+ positively selected.

This CDR3 reads CASSVQSVGLYGYTF. The CDR3 DNA follows: TGTGCCAGCAGCGTTCAGAGTGTTGGGCTCTATGGCTACACCTTC. The chain has TRBV9 and TRBJ1-2, with D unresolved. V gave up 2 bases and J gave up 4 bases, with 15 bases separating them. This CDR3 comprises 15 residues. Germline V gene lookup returns CDR1 SGDLS and CDR2 YYNGEE.